Here is one T cell receptor beta chain with its context. Its antigen is unidentified. A read error is possible here, since a much larger clone lies one base away. V dropped 7 bases and J dropped 4 bases, with 19 bases sitting between them. This CDR3 has 15 amino acids. Germline V gives CDR1 LNHDA, CDR2 SQIVND (reference sequence). Exclusion criteria comprised uncontrolled infection, other autoimmune disease, pregnancy or lactation. Diagnosis rested on symptoms, serum thyroxine and TRAb, thyroid ultrasound, and orbital computed tomography. TCR beta CDR3 sequences were amplified from RNA transcripts. HTBI primers were the set used in a first-round RT-PCR of the TCR CDR3. TCRdb re-analysed the multiplex PCR reads in MiXCR, keeping a single row per CDR3 protein. The sample has 600,000 to 700,000 distinct CDR3 sequences, approximately 15% seen once. The sample comes from a study of T cells in Graves' hyperthyroidism and ophthalmopathy. Turning to the study itself: Sampling of peripheral blood happened at initial diagnosis, prior to any treatment. Study outcomes and limitations: Most clonotypes that expanded in the thyroid above 0.001 also showed up in blood.

This clonotype originated in a woman aged 35 to 49 with Graves' ophthalmopathy. The genes are TRBV19 and TRBJ1-2; possible D gene TRBD1, 5 bases. The sequencing sample was made of blood. CDR3 amino acids: CASTYSCRGRYGYTF. The DNA for the CDR3 is TGTGCCAGTACTTATAGTTGCCGGGGACGCTATGGCTACACCTTC. Variable domain in full (rest from reference TRBV19 and TRBJ1-2): DGGITQSPKYLFRKEGQNVTLSCEQNLNHDAMYWYRQDPGQGLRLIYYSQIVNDFQKGDIAEGYSVSREKKESFPLTVTSAQKNPTAFYLCASTYSCRGRYGYTFGSGTRLTVV.